This TCR beta chain was captured in a study of blood T cell repertoires in COVID-19 (TCRdb year 2020). Regarding the study in general: Samples covering the acute and convalescent phases of COVID-19 were provided by collaborators in the United States, Italy and Spain. The dataset comprised deeply sampled blood TCRbeta repertoires from subjects exposed to, actively infected with, or recovered from COVID-19. A de-identified subject ID, COVID-19 status, age in years and sex were almost always included in the sample metadata. The samples were drawn from two sources: the first 160 participants of the ongoing ImmuneRACE study, and fewer than 1,500 subjects contributed by 6 global collaborators. The material from the prospective study consisted of cDNA or gDNA derived from T cells, B-cell-depleted T cells, or PBMCs. Where HLA class I and class II types were available, the types were taken from metadata supplied by the sample provider, not from assay-based typing. The repertoires were made available in a free public database intended to serve as a resource for research on the immune response to SARS-CoV-2. General conclusions and limits of the study: Clinical and demographic metadata were provided uncurated, with the amount varying by source and participant.

Notes on this clone: This receptor's antigen is unknown. No base-level quality is on record; no much larger clone is a single base apart.

Trimming removed 1 base from V and 4 bases from J, leaving 6 bases between the germline ends. In the germline V gene, CDR1 corresponds to SGHDT and CDR2 to YYEEEE. The CDR3 holds 12 amino acids from the cysteine to the phenylalanine. Left in the record is the CDR3 DNA by itself, 36 bases read in frame from the first base. TCRbeta CDR3 regions were amplified from genomic DNA using the immunoSEQ Assay, a bias-controlled multiplex PCR. From the authors' description of their analysis: Nucleated cell counts per sample were estimated from amplification of reference gene primers within the assay. To quantify the absolute abundance of each unique TCRbeta CDR3 rearrangement, sequence reads were collapsed and filtered. Productive Simpson clonality was computed per sample as the square root of Simpson's diversity index over productive rearrangements. Drawn from immuneACCESS, this table holds only the in-frame rearrangements with V and J called that TCRdb kept. Clones are partly lost; checked studies trace under half to an unresolved V gene and leave the rest unexplained. V and J calls and clone size are those listed in that table; D and trimming were worked out from the DNA. The sample includes 650,000 to 800,000 clones, with 80% to 90% observed a single time. The ten largest make up roughly 0.26% of the sample.

Whole blood was collected in K2EDTA tubes by collaborating institutions according to the institutions' own protocols. Collaborator samples were shipped for TCRbeta analysis as frozen whole blood, isolated PBMCs, or DNA extracted from either sample type. Sequencing was performed on peripheral blood. The chain uses TRBV5-6 and TRBJ2-7; the D gene lacks a confident call. This clonotype was obtained from a woman younger than 30 with acute or convalescent COVID-19. Read as DNA, the sequence is TGTGCCAGCAGCTTGTTGCGGTACGAGCAGTACTTC. This sequence encodes CASSLLRYEQYF.